This TCR beta chain was profiled in a study of blood T cell repertoires in COVID-19. Looking at the study overall: There were acute and convalescent COVID-19 samples, and they came from the United States, Italy and Spain.

This CDR3 has 12 amino acids. Germline CDR1 is MNHEY and CDR2 is SVGEGT. V was shortened by 2 bases and J by 7 bases, with 3 bases between the two germline ends. In the source study's methods: Quantification of nucleated cells was approximated via reference gene primer amplification. TCRdb's copy holds only in-frame clones and misses some; the assay was immunoSEQ multiplex PCR. V and J calls and clone size come straight from that table; D and trimming were deduced from the DNA. The sample carries about 280,000 clones, roughly 86% recorded once. Sample: peripheral blood. This sequence joins TRBV6-2 or TRBV6-3 and TRBJ1-6; D not resolved. This TCR derives from a man younger than 35 with active or convalescent COVID-19. This CDR3 reads CASSYLNSPLHF. CDR3 DNA sequence: TGTGCCAGCAGTTACCTAAATTCACCCCTCCACTTT.